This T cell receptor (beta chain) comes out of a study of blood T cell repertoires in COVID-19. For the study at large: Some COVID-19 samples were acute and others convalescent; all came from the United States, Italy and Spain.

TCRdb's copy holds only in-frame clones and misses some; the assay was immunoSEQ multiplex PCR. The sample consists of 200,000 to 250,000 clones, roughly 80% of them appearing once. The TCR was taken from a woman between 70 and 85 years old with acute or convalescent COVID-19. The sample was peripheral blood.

In DNA, the CDR3 is TGTGCCAGTAGTATATCGGGGGACACTGAAGCTTTCTTT. Protein sequence: CASSISGDTEAFF. The chain joins TRBV19 to TRBJ1-1; maybe TRBD1 (5 bases). CDR3 size: 13 residues. Per germline, CDR1 LNHDA and CDR2 SQIVND (reference sequence). V was cut by 2 bases and J by 3 bases, with 7 bases left in between. Full variable domain (remainder filled in from reference TRBV19 and TRBJ1-1): DGGITQSPKYLFRKEGQNVTLSCEQNLNHDAMYWYRQDPGQGLRLIYYSQIVNDFQKGDIAEGYSVSREKKESFPLTVTSAQKNPTAFYLCASSISGDTEAFFGQGTRLTVV.